This T cell receptor (beta chain) was found in a study of Graves' ophthalmopathy and Graves' hyperthyroidism. Transcripts of RNA were the source for amplifying TCR beta CDR3 regions. The first-round RT-PCR employed HTBI primers together with the Qiagen OneStep RT-PCR kit. A multiplex PCR was then performed as the second round. TCRdb reprocessed the multiplex PCR reads via MiXCR and lists one record per CDR3 protein. Here the sample spans over a million distinct CDR3 sequences, approximately 35% being singletons. With respect to this clonotype: This could be a read error, since a much larger clone is one nucleotide away.

Among the hyperthyroidism patients, all were newly diagnosed, aged 18 to 65, with under 2 months' duration. Material for sequencing was peripheral blood or thyroid tissue (not recorded which). The receptor comes from an adult man with Graves' hyperthyroidism.

The CDR3 here is CDSSWDRASGNTIYF. The CDR3 nucleotides are TGTGACAGCAGCTGGGACAGGGCCTCTGGAAACACCATATATTTT. V is TRBV11-2 and J is TRBJ1-3, with TRBD1 matching 9 bases. This CDR3 contains 15 residues. The V gene's germline CDR1 is SGHAT and CDR2 FQNNGV.